Below, 2 T cell receptor beta chains from the same sample are listed, as sequenced in a study of T-cell reconstitution after alpha-beta-depleted transplantation in children. Unique molecular identifiers featured in how the TCRbeta library was prepared. TCRdb independently ran MiXCR on the PCR reads; one entry per CDR3 protein. The data show about 610,000 distinct CDR3 sequences, over 9.5% seen once. The sequencing used PBMCs from the stem cell graft donor, collected from the stem cell graft. These receptors came from a human donor who donated a stem cell graft to a child with acute myeloid leukemia.

This clonotype was counted ten times or more. The V call is TRBV2, the J call TRBJ2-3, with a possible D match to TRBD2 (6 bases). The CDR3 has 13 amino acids. Between the trimmed V and J ends, which lost 8 bases and 1 base, there was a span of 10 bases. Germline lookup yields CDR1 SNHLY and CDR2 FYNNEI. CDR3 in amino acids: CASGGVGTDTQYF. CDR3 bases: TGTGCCAGCGGAGGGGTGGGCACAGATACGCAGTATTTT. Together with reference TRBV2 and TRBJ2-3, the CDR3 gives the full variable domain: EPEVTQTPSHQVTQMGQEVILRCVPISNHLYFYWYRQILGQKVEFLVSFYNNEISEKSEIFDDQFSVERPDGSNFTLKIRSTKLEDSAMYFCASGGVGTDTQYFGPGTRLTVL.

The chain is built from TRBV15 and TRBJ1-1; D may be TRBD1 (6 bases). CDR1 and CDR2 (germline): LNHNV, YYDKDF (reference sequence). Trimming removed 0 bases from V and 2 bases from J, with 22 bases in between. The CDR3 length is 19 residues. CDR3 in amino acids: CATSREGVRGRLGNTEAFF. The CDR3 region has the DNA TGTGCCACCAGCAGAGAGGGAGTTAGGGGGAGGTTGGGCAACACTGAAGCTTTCTTT.